Listed here are 21 T cell receptor beta chains from one sample, sequenced in a study of T cell repertoires in cytomegalovirus infection. TCRdb re-called the reads through MiXCR, storing one row per CDR3 protein. The table includes 450,000 to 600,000 distinct CDR3 sequences, approximately 40% detected once. Their cognate antigens are unknown. The starting material was cultured PBMCs, obtained from culture after CMV antigen stimulation. The receptors come from a human donor in good health (CMV status not recorded). Some clones in this sample may be carry-over from other donors' samples.

CDR3 nucleotides: TGTGCCAGCAGTTTCGTTACTTGGGCGGAGTCCACAGATACGCAGTATTTT. Amino acids: CASSFVTWAESTDTQYF. This chain links TRBV27 with TRBJ2-3, with no clear D. The CDR3 sequence is 17 residues long. Germline CDR1 is MNHEY and CDR2 is SMNVEV (reference sequence). V dropped 3 bases and J dropped 2 bases, with 18 bases sitting between them.

This chain links TRBV11-3 with TRBJ2-3; D unclear. The germline V and J ends were trimmed by 0 bases and 0 bases, with 10 bases remaining between them. The CDR3 has 16 residues. Germline CDR1 is SGHNT and CDR2 is YENEEA. CDR3 sequence: CASSLDYTGSTDTQYF. CDR3 nucleotide sequence: TGTGCCAGCAGCTTAGATTATACTGGGAGCACAGATACGCAGTATTTT. Looking up the rest from reference TRBV11-3 and TRBJ2-3 gives the full variable domain: EAGVVQSPRYKIIEKKQPVAFWCNPISGHNTLYWYLQNLGQGPELLIRYENEEAVDDSQLPKDRFSAERLKGVDSTLKIQPAELGDSAVYLCASSLDYTGSTDTQYFGPGTRLTVL.

V is TRBV7-8 and J is TRBJ1-5; possibly TRBD1 for D (6 bases). Trimming stripped 7 bases from V and 6 bases from J, with 22 bases between. There are 16 residues in the CDR3. Germline CDR1 is SGHVS and CDR2 is FQNEAQ. CDR3 nucleotides: TGTGCCAGCACTCAGGAGGGGGGGGGTGGTTTTCAGCCCCAGCATTTT. Amino acids: CASTQEGGGGFQPQHF.

The chain combines TRBV24-1 with TRBJ2-1; no reliable D call. The CDR3 totals 13 residues. V was pared by 4 bases and J by 10 bases, with 13 bases between. In germline, CDR1 is KGHDR, CDR2 SFDVKD. CDR3 loop: CATSEPARSEQFF. DNA of the CDR3: TGTGCCACCAGTGAACCCGCCCGGAGCGAGCAGTTCTTC.

The CDR3 bases are TGTGCCAGCAGTTACCTGGGACAGGGGTTTCAAGAGACCCAGTACTTC. Encoded protein: CASSYLGQGFQETQYF. The chain couples TRBV6-9 to TRBJ2-5; 10 bases map to TRBD1. V gave up 3 bases and J gave up 2 bases; unmatched junction bases: 6. The CDR3 sequence is 16 residues long. Germline assignment: CDR1 MNHGY and CDR2 SVAAGI.

The chain is built from TRBV6-2 or TRBV6-3 and TRBJ2-7, with D hard to call. Per the germline V gene, CDR1 is MNHEY and CDR2 is SVGEGT. The CDR3 extends over 14 amino acids. Trimming removed 4 bases at V and 6 bases at J, with 16 bases between. The CDR3 bases are TGTGCCAGCAGTTTGAATAACCCCGGTCTCGAGCAGTACTTC. It specifies CASSLNNPGLEQYF.

This chain joins TRBV12-3 or TRBV12-4 and TRBJ1-5, with a tentative D call TRBD1 (6 bases). The CDR3 runs to 14 residues. Trimming pared 7 bases from V and 3 bases from J, leaving 13 bases between. The CDR3 spells CASTQRGFNQPQHF. The CDR3 nucleotides read TGTGCCAGCACCCAAAGGGGGTTCAATCAGCCCCAGCATTTT.

This clonotype was counted only a few times. This chain joins TRBV6-2 or TRBV6-3 and TRBJ2-5; 11 bases are shared with TRBD2. The ends lost 6 bases at V and 3 bases at J; junction bases unmatched: 3. The CDR3 consists of 14 residues. Germline V gene data show CDR1 as MNHEY and CDR2 as SVGEGT. The CDR3, as DNA: TGTGCCAGCAGAAAGGGACTAGCGGAAGAGACCCAGTACTTC. It codes for CASRKGLAEETQYF.

This clonotype was observed a handful of times. The chain has TRBV7-2 and TRBJ1-4, with unresolved D. The germline CDR1 and CDR2 sequences are SGHTA and FQGNSA. Trimming left V 5 bases short and J 1 base short, with 11 bases between. This CDR3 is 15 amino acids long. The CDR3 spells CASSRTGVTNEKLFF. CDR3 in DNA: TGTGCCAGCAGCCGAACCGGGGTAACTAATGAAAAACTGTTTTTT.

The V call is TRBV2, the J call TRBJ1-5; D remains ambiguous. The CDR3 totals 14 residues. V was trimmed by 7 bases and J by 1 base, leaving 11 bases between them. Germline V gene sequence: CDR1 SNHLY, CDR2 FYNNEI. The CDR3 protein is CASTADGSNQPQHF. The CDR3 DNA reads TGTGCCAGCACCGCAGACGGGAGCAATCAGCCCCAGCATTTT. The full variable domain, rest sourced from reference TRBV2 and TRBJ1-5, is EPEVTQTPSHQVTQMGQEVILRCVPISNHLYFYWYRQILGQKVEFLVSFYNNEISEKSEIFDDQFSVERPDGSNFTLKIRSTKLEDSAMYFCASTADGSNQPQHFGDGTRLSIL.

The rearrangement uses TRBV28 and TRBJ2-1, with a tentative D call TRBD2 (5 bases). Germline V gives CDR1 MDHEN, CDR2 SYDVKM. There are 12 residues in the CDR3. Trimming took off 3 bases at V and 15 bases at J, with 15 bases between the two ends. The CDR3 sequence: CASSFRGLMPFF. The CDR3 nucleotides are TGTGCCAGCAGTTTTCGAGGGTTAATGCCGTTCTTC.

In this sample, this clonotype turned up a few times. The chain's CDR3 is CASSPIRDRVFGNQPQHF. In DNA form, the CDR3 reads TGTGCCAGCAGTCCCATCCGGGACAGGGTGTTCGGCAATCAGCCCCAGCATTTT. The chain links TRBV6-6 to TRBJ1-5; 9 bases align to TRBD1. This CDR3 is built from 18 residues. J was trimmed by 2 bases and V by 5 bases; bases with no gene match: 13. Germline V gene sequence: CDR1 MNHNY, CDR2 SVGAGI (reference sequence).

The chain uses TRBV12-3 or TRBV12-4 and TRBJ2-2, with 7 bases matching TRBD2. This CDR3 spans 21 amino acids. The V gene end was trimmed by 2 bases and the J gene end by 4 bases; junction bases not matched to a gene: 22. In DNA, the CDR3 is TGTGCCAGCAGTTTAAGTTCGCGGCTAGCGGTTCTTGAGGCGGGCACCGGGGAGCTGTTTTTT. This gives the protein CASSLSSRLAVLEAGTGELFF.

This clonotype was seen a few times. The chain carries TRBV19 and TRBJ2-5; 7 bases map to TRBD2. Germline CDR1 and CDR2: LNHDA and SQIVND (reference sequence). V was pared by 10 bases and J by 4 bases, with 6 bases of the junction left unmatched. This CDR3 has 12 amino acids. The DNA of the CDR3 is TGTGCCACTGGAGCGGGGAGAGAGACCCAGTACTTC. This sequence encodes CATGAGRETQYF.

This clonotype has ten or more counts. The chain uses TRBV7-2 and TRBJ2-3; TRBD1 agrees at 7 bases. Germline V gives CDR1 SGHTA, CDR2 FQGNSA. The V segment lost 6 bases and the J segment 2 bases; nucleotides outside the gene matches: 5. CDR3 size: 14 residues. The CDR3 sequence: CASSMTGNTDTQYF. Here the CDR3 DNA reads TGTGCCAGCAGTATGACAGGGAACACAGATACGCAGTATTTT. Based on the CDR3 plus reference TRBV7-2 and TRBJ2-3, the full variable domain is GAGVSQSPSNKVTEKGKDVELRCDPISGHTALYWYRQSLGQGLEFLIYFQGNSAPDKSGLPSDRFSAERTGGSVSTLTIQRTQQEDSAVYLCASSMTGNTDTQYFGPGTRLTVL.

This clonotype was observed at least ten times. The chain couples TRBV4-1 to TRBJ2-7, with D tentatively TRBD1 (5 bases). V lost 0 bases and J lost 4, with 13 bases in between. Germline values: CDR1 MGHRA, CDR2 YSYEKL. The CDR3 spans 15 residues. The CDR3 sequence is CASSQEGQGPYEQYF. CDR3 nucleotide sequence: TGCGCCAGCAGCCAAGAGGGCCAGGGCCCATACGAGCAGTACTTC.

This clonotype was picked up a small number of times. The chain carries TRBV27 and TRBJ2-3; D gene ambiguous. The ends were cut back, 8 bases at V and 8 bases at J, with 8 bases in the middle. CDR1 and CDR2 (germline): MNHEY, SMNVEV (reference sequence). The CDR3 covers 10 residues. The CDR3 here is CASRIPTQYF. The CDR3 coding sequence is TGTGCCAGCCGTATCCCTACGCAGTATTTT.

The CDR3, as DNA: TGTGCCAGCAGCTTAGTGAGGTCCCTGGGGGAGACCCAGTACTTC. It specifies CASSLVRSLGETQYF. The rearrangement uses TRBV7-9 and TRBJ2-5; D gene ambiguous. The germline gives CDR1 SEHNR, CDR2 FQNEAQ (reference sequence). Trimming stripped 1 base from V and 5 bases from J, with 14 bases between. This CDR3 has 15 amino acids.

This clonotype was recorded only once. The junction differs from germline at one of its ends, possibly a read error. The CDR3 loop is CASSSRFVINVQFF. CDR3 DNA sequence: TGTGCCAGCAGCTCACGATTTGTCATTAATGTGCAGTTCTTC. V usage is TRBV7-6 and J usage is TRBJ2-1; no reliable D call. Germline CDR1 and CDR2: SGHVS and FNYEAQ. The CDR3 is 14 amino acids.

In this sample, this clonotype turned up once. The chain employs TRBV6-6 and TRBJ1-5; D possibly corresponds to TRBD1 (6 bases). The CDR3 is made up of 13 amino acids. V lost 6 bases and J 4 bases, leaving 10 bases between the germline ends. From germline, CDR1 is MNHNY and CDR2 SVGAGI (reference sequence). CDR3 sequence: CASRDSLNQPQHF. CDR3 coding DNA: TGTGCCAGCAGGGACAGCCTTAATCAGCCCCAGCATTTT.

This clonotype was observed at least ten times. The V gene is TRBV19, the J gene TRBJ2-3, with TRBD1 matching over 11 bases. Germline V lookup: CDR1 LNHDA, CDR2 SQIVND (reference sequence). This CDR3 is built from 20 residues. Trimming took 5 bases from V and 1 from J; bases not matched to a gene: 17. The CDR3 here is CASSPGTGGGRARRTDTQYF. In nucleotides, the CDR3 is TGTGCCAGTAGTCCCGGGACAGGGGGTGGAAGAGCTCGGCGCACAGATACGCAGTATTTT.